This T cell receptor (beta chain) was sequenced in a study of cytotoxic CD8 clonotypes in ibrutinib-treated CLL (dated by TCRdb to the early 2020s). About the study as a whole: The cohort included some 14 treatment-naive and approximately twelve relapsed/refractory patients; some 18 were IGHV unmutated. Partial responses were observed in about 24 patients and complete responses in 2; after a median follow-up of around 68 months, remission was maintained in roughly 15 patients and progression was observed in roughly twelve. The response samples were drawn at a median of approximately 11 months into treatment, with a range of about 6 to 36 months. On average, each sample yielded 255,043 productive templates and tens of thousands of productive rearrangements. Longitudinal samples were available for about 30% of the 86 trial participants. Cryopreserved peripheral blood mononuclear cells were collected at three points: before therapy, at response, and at either sustained remission or disease progression. Patients were still on ibrutinib when every remission and progressive disease sample was collected. The study at large found these results: Baseline clonality was found to be higher than that of age-matched healthy donors and was strongly correlated with circulating CD8+ T-cell counts. Clonality rose at ibrutinib response, remained stable during sustained remission, and dropped back toward baseline at progression. Sampling times were not matched between sustained-remission and progressing patients, and lymph node repertoires were not studied. Public clonotypes were rare and either shrank or stayed stable during treatment, and the rise in clonality at ibrutinib response reflected expansion of private clonotypes.

Each clonotype received, on average, 10x coverage in deep resolution sequencing performed on a MiSeq, where the target depth lay between 1 in 1 million and 1 in 200,000 T cells. The immunoSEQ hsTCRB Kit was used to generate the TCR beta libraries. Concerning the study's data processing: Data were analyzed with ImmunoSEQ Data Assistant and ImmunoSEQ Analyzer, with V, D and J genes assigned per IMGT definitions. Clonality, which ranges from 0 to 1, was calculated by subtracting the normalized Shannon entropy of productive rearrangement frequencies from one. Public clonotype analysis was restricted to overrepresented clonotypes comprising at least 0.05% of each patient's repertoire. About twelve repertoires from age-matched healthy donors, obtained from immuneACCESS, served as clonality controls. TCRdb stores this immuneACCESS table with in-frame sequences only. Part of the clones is absent; in the studies checked, under half of the shortfall reflects unresolved V genes, and no reason is known for the rest. The DNA was the basis for D and trimming; V, J and clone size are from that table. The sample contains about 68,000 clones, approximately 71% of them found a single time. The ten largest account for 5.7% of the sample.

CDR1 LNHNV and CDR2 YYDKDF were looked up in the germline V gene (reference sequence). V and J lose 0 bases and 0 bases, and a span of 18 bases separates them. The CDR3 starts with the cysteine, ends with the phenylalanine, and has 19 residues. Only the CDR3 region is kept as DNA, spanning 57 bases read in frame from base 1. The time point label on this specimen signifies: eleven to twelve months on ibrutinib. For TCR beta library preparation, roughly 2 micrograms of genomic DNA were extracted from the cryopreserved PBMCs. Longitudinal blood samples from CLL patients on ibrutinib monotherapy underwent high-throughput TCR beta sequencing. The patients were enrolled in a single-center, open-label phase 2 trial of ibrutinib monotherapy. To note about this clone: Its binding antigen is unknown. Qualities for individual bases were not recorded, and no much larger clone is one base off.

The chain links TRBV15 with TRBJ2-4; no D gene can be assigned with confidence. The sequence was obtained from a human donor with chronic lymphocytic leukemia. The sequencing used PBMCs, collected after 12 months of ibrutinib treatment. In nucleotides, the sequence is TGTGCCACCAGCAGAGATCTCGGTGGGGATTACCTAGCCAAAAACATTCAGTACTTC. Its amino acids are CATSRDLGGDYLAKNIQYF.